A single sample gave rise to the 18 T cell receptor beta chains below, sequenced in a study of cytomegalovirus exposure and HLA in healthy donors. Amplification used 60 Vbeta primers and 13 Jbeta primers. Method: immunoSEQ multiplex PCR; TCRdb's copy keeps in-frame clones and lacks some. This table has around 120,000 clones, 65% to 80% appearing once. The sequencing sample was made of PBMCs. The receptor source for this set is a human donor in good health.

The chain combines TRBV6-5 with TRBJ2-1; the D is unclear. The germline CDR1 and CDR2 sequences are MNHEY and SVGAGI. The CDR3 has 14 amino acids. The V end lost 6 bases, the J end lost 4 bases, and 13 bases lay between the germline ends. The chain's CDR3 is CASRTRLGYNEQFF. DNA of the CDR3: TGTGCCAGCAGAACCAGACTCGGGTACAATGAGCAGTTCTTC.

The chain joins TRBV7-8 to TRBJ2-3; 9 bases are a match to TRBD1. The junction had 6 bases not matched to a gene; V was cut back by 1 base and J by 7 bases. The germline V gene encodes CDR1 SGHVS and CDR2 FQNEAQ. The CDR3 covers 15 residues. CDR3 amino acids: CASSLEPTGGNTQYF. The CDR3 region has the DNA TGTGCCAGCAGCTTAGAGCCGACAGGGGGGAATACGCAGTATTTT.

A word on this clone: The junction departs from the called germline gene at one end, perhaps through a read error. The chain joins TRBV28 to TRBJ1-2, with 11 positions matching TRBD1. The CDR3 is 15 amino acids. CDR1 and CDR2 from the germline V gene are MDHEN and SYDVKM. CDR3 sequence (DNA): TGTGCCGGCAGTTCTCCCGGACAGGGGGCGCGGGGCTACACCTTC. Translating it yields CAGSSPGQGARGYTF.

J is TRBJ2-7 and V is TRBV13; 7 positions agree with TRBD2. CDR3 size: 14 residues. V gave up 5 bases and J gave up 5 bases; unmatched junction bases: 9. From germline, CDR1 is PRHDT and CDR2 FYEKMQ (reference sequence). The CDR3 nucleotides read TGTGCCAGCAGCCCCCGGACTAGTTCCCACGAGCAGTACTTC. Its protein product is CASSPRTSSHEQYF.

This CDR3 is CASSPSGGGNTGELFF. The CDR3 DNA sequence: TGTGCCAGCAGCCCATCGGGAGGAGGGAACACCGGGGAGCTGTTTTTT. The chain recombines TRBV9 with TRBJ2-2; 7 bases are a match to TRBD2. CDR3 length equals 16 residues. With V trimmed by 4 bases and J by 1 base, 7 bases remained unmatched. Per germline, CDR1 SGDLS and CDR2 YYNGEE.

The chain couples TRBV10-1 to TRBJ2-1; 12 bases are shared with TRBD2. Trimming at V came to 6 bases and at J to 7 bases, leaving 16 bases not matched to a gene. The CDR3 spans 18 residues. In germline, CDR1 is WNHNN, CDR2 SYGVQD (reference sequence). CDR3 DNA sequence: TGCGCCAGCAGCAGATTTCTTCCGACTAGCGGGAGTGGGAATGAGCAGTTCTTC. Translating it yields CASSRFLPTSGSGNEQFF.

This clone was picked up one time. CDR3 region: CASSERGRGLGAEAFF. In DNA form, the CDR3 reads TGTGCCAGCAGTGAAAGGGGTAGGGGGCTTGGGGCTGAAGCTTTCTTT. The rearrangement uses TRBV25-1 and TRBJ1-1; 7 bases line up with TRBD1. The length of the CDR3 is 16 residues. With 2 bases clipped from V and 6 bases from J, the junction kept 12 bases outside the gene matches. Germline V lookup: CDR1 MGHDK, CDR2 SYGVNS.

This clone was counted between two and nine times. This chain links TRBV11-3 with TRBJ2-1; the match to TRBD2 covers 8 bases. CDR1 SGHNT and CDR2 YENEEA come from the germline V gene. V shed 6 bases and J 7 bases; nucleotides not matched to a gene: 14. CDR3 length equals 16 residues. The CDR3 DNA reads TGTGCCAGCAGACATCCGGGACTAGTTCATGGAAATGAGCAGTTCTTC. Its translation: CASRHPGLVHGNEQFF.

The chain carries TRBV27 and TRBJ2-7, with D perhaps TRBD2 (5 bases). Trimming shortened V by 6 bases and J by 2 bases, and 17 bases separated the two germline ends. The CDR3 is made up of 15 amino acids. Germline values: CDR1 MNHEY, CDR2 SMNVEV (reference sequence). The CDR3 DNA sequence: TGTGCCAGCAGCCCCCAGTGGGAGTGGCCCTACGAGCAGTACTTC. Protein product: CASSPQWEWPYEQYF.

This sequence joins TRBV6-6 and TRBJ2-3; possible D gene TRBD2, 6 bases. The length of the CDR3 is 15 residues. Per the germline V gene, CDR1 is MNHNY and CDR2 is SVGAGI (reference sequence). The V and J ends lost 6 bases and 4 bases respectively, with 17 bases between them. CDR3 coding DNA: TGTGCCAGCAGAAGCCGCCGGGAGTCACCAGATACGCAGTATTTT. Protein product: CASRSRRESPDTQYF.

CDR3 region: CASFQGGQPQHF. The DNA for the CDR3 is TGTGCCAGTTTTCAGGGAGGTCAGCCCCAGCATTTT. The J gene is TRBJ1-5, the V gene TRBV28; D perhaps matches TRBD1 (5 bases). The CDR3 has 12 residues. V was shortened by 9 bases and J by 6 bases, with 12 bases between the two germline ends. Germline V CDR1 and CDR2: MDHEN, SYDVKM.

V gene TRBV11-3 combines with J gene TRBJ2-1; possible D gene TRBD2, 6 bases. Germline CDR1 and CDR2: SGHNT and YENEEA. Trimming took off 1 base at V and 6 bases at J, with 10 bases between the two ends. The CDR3 length is 14 residues. The CDR3 protein is CASSLGRGGNEQFF. The CDR3, as DNA: TGTGCCAGCAGCTTAGGACGGGGAGGCAATGAGCAGTTCTTC.

This clone has just a few counts. The CDR3 DNA reads TGTGCCAGCAGCTTAAGCGGGAGGTCCCACGAGCAGTACTTC. It specifies CASSLSGRSHEQYF. The chain couples TRBV5-4 to TRBJ2-5; TRBD2 matches 9 bases. The J call could be wrong; TRBJ2-7 is a better fit for the DNA end. The length of the CDR3 is 14 residues. Germline CDR1 and CDR2: SGHNT and YYREEE (reference sequence).

The chain employs TRBV20-1 and TRBJ1-2; D not resolved. The CDR3 has 11 amino acids. Trimming left V 1 base short and J 8 bases short, with 8 bases between. Germline V CDR1 and CDR2: DFQATT, SNEGSKA (reference sequence). The CDR3 DNA sequence: TGCAGTGCTAGAGCTCTTTCGGGCTACACCTTC. It encodes CSARALSGYTF.

The chain combines TRBV7-2 with TRBJ2-7; no clear D. The CDR3 extends over 14 amino acids. The V gene's germline CDR1 is SGHTA and CDR2 FQGNSA. V lost 2 bases and J lost 2, with 10 bases in between. The CDR3 loop is CASSLNPNTYEQYF. CDR3 in DNA: TGTGCCAGCAGCTTAAATCCTAATACCTACGAGCAGTACTTC.

The chain couples TRBV6-5 to TRBJ1-5, with a possible D match to TRBD1 (5 bases). Germline V lookup: CDR1 MNHEY, CDR2 SVGAGI. The CDR3 is 14 residues long. Trimming took 6 bases from V and 6 from J, leaving 15 bases between them. CDR3 nucleotides: TGTGCCAGCAGCCTACAGGACCGAAGTCAGCCCCAGCATTTT. As protein: CASSLQDRSQPQHF.

The rearrangement joins TRBV5-1 to TRBJ1-2, with 8 bases identical to TRBD1. The germline V gene encodes CDR1 SGHRS and CDR2 YFSETQ. Trimming cost V 3 bases and J 6 bases; bases outside gene matches: 13. This CDR3 spans 16 amino acids. CDR3 loop: CASSYDRGSGANGYTF. CDR3 DNA: TGCGCCAGCAGCTACGACAGGGGATCAGGGGCGAATGGCTACACCTTC.

The table lists this clone with a count of one. This sequence joins TRBV11-2 and TRBJ2-1; weak D call: TRBD2 (6 bases). The ends were cut back, 5 bases at V and 6 bases at J, with 11 bases in the middle. The germline V gene encodes CDR1 SGHAT and CDR2 FQNNGV. There are 13 residues in the CDR3. The CDR3 nucleotides are TGTGCCAGCAGCCCGGGGACTGTCAATGAGCAGTTCTTC. Amino acid sequence: CASSPGTVNEQFF.